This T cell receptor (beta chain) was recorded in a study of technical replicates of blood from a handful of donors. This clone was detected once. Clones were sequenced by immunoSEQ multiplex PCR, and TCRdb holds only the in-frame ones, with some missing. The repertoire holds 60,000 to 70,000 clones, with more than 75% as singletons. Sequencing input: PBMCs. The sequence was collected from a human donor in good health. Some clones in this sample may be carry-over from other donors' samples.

The CDR3 loop is CASGTRSGNYNEQFF. Here the CDR3 DNA reads TGTGCCAGTGGGACTAGGTCGGGGAACTACAATGAGCAGTTCTTC. The chain employs TRBV27 and TRBJ2-1; 8 nucleotides match TRBD2. CDR1 MNHEY and CDR2 SMNVEV come from the germline V gene (reference sequence). The ends lost 9 bases at V and 3 bases at J; junction bases unmatched: 10. This CDR3 region has 15 residues.